The source of this T cell receptor beta chain is a study of blood T cell repertoires in COVID-19. Study as a whole: The United States, Italy and Spain provided the acute and convalescent COVID-19 samples. Sources were T cells, B-cell-depleted T cells, or PBMCs; the material itself was cDNA or gDNA.

Germline lookup yields CDR1 SGHRS and CDR2 YFSETQ. Trimming cost V 0 bases and J 3 bases, with 11 bases left between them. CDR3 length: 15 amino acids. Methods used by the authors: Using reference gene primer amplification, nucleated cell counts were estimated. The repertoire was sequenced with immunoSEQ multiplex PCR; TCRdb's copy has only in-frame clones and lacks some. V, J and clone size are taken as reported in that table, and D and trimming were inferred from the DNA itself. The table has some 69,000 clones, around 90% seen once; the top ten hold around 1.3%. The chain combines TRBV5-1 with TRBJ2-3, with a tentative D call TRBD1 (5 bases). The material sequenced was peripheral blood. This TCR was sampled from a man aged 60 to 75 with acute or convalescent COVID-19. This CDR3 is CASSLGQLRTDTQYF. The CDR3 DNA follows: TGCGCCAGCAGCTTGGGACAGCTACGAACAGATACGCAGTATTTT.